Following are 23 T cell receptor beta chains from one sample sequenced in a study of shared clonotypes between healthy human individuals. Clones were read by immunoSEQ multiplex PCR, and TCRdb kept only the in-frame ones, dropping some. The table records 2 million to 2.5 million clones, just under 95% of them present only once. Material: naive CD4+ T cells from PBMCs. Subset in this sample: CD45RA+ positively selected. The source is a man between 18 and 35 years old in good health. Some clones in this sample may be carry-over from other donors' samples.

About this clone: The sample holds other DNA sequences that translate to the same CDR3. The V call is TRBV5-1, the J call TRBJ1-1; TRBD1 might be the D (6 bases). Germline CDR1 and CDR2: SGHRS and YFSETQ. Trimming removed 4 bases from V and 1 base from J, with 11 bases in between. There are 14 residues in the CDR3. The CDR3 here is CASSEQGPNTEAFF. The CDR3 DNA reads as TGCGCCAGCAGCGAACAGGGCCCGAACACTGAAGCTTTCTTT.

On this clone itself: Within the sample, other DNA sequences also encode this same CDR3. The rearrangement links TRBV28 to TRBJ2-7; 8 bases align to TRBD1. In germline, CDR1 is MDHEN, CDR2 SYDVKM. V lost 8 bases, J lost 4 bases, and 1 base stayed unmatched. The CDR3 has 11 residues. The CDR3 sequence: CASGQGYEQYF. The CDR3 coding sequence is TGTGCCAGCGGACAGGGTTACGAGCAGTACTTC. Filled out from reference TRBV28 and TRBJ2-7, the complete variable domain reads DVKVTQSSRYLVKRTGEKVFLECVQDMDHENMFWYRQDPGLGLRLIYFSYDVKMKEKGDIPEGYSVSREKKERFSLILESASTNQTSMYLCASGQGYEQYFGPGTRLTVT.

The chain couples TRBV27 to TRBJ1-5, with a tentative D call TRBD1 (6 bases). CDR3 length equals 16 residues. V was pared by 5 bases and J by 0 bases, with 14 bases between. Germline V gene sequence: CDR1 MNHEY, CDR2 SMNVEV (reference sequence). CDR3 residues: CASSPRTEYSNQPQHF. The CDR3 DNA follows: TGTGCCAGCAGTCCCCGGACAGAATATAGCAATCAGCCCCAGCATTTT.

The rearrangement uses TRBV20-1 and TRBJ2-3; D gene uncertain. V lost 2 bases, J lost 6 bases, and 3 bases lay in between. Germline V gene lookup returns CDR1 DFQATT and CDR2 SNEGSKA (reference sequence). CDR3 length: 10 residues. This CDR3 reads CSARLDTQYF. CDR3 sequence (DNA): TGCAGTGCTAGACTGGATACGCAGTATTTT.

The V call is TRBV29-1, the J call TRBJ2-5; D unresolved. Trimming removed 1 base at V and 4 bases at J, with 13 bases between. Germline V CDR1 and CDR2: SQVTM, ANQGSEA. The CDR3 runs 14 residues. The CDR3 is CSVEGILKGETQYF. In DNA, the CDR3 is TGCAGCGTTGAAGGAATTTTAAAGGGAGAGACCCAGTACTTC. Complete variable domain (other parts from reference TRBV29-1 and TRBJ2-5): SAVISQKPSRDICQRGTSLTIQCQVDSQVTMMFWYRQQPGQSLTLIATANQGSEATYESGFVIDKFPISRPNLTFSTLTVSNMSPEDSSIYLCSVEGILKGETQYFGPGTRLLVL.

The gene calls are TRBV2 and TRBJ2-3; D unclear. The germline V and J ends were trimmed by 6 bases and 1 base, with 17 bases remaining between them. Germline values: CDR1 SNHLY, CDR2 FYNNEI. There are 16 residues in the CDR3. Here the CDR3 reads CASRFEHEFGTDTQYF. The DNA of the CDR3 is TGTGCCAGCAGATTCGAGCACGAGTTTGGCACAGATACGCAGTATTTT. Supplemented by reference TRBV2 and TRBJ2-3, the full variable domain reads EPEVTQTPSHQVTQMGQEVILRCVPISNHLYFYWYRQILGQKVEFLVSFYNNEISEKSEIFDDQFSVERPDGSNFTLKIRSTKLEDSAMYFCASRFEHEFGTDTQYFGPGTRLTVL.

The CDR3 nucleotides read TGTGCCAGTAGCTTCAAATCGGAACCCGGTGTGAGAAACATTCAGTACTTC. Translated: CASSFKSEPGVRNIQYF. This sequence joins TRBV19 and TRBJ2-4; no definite D call. Germline CDR1 is LNHDA and CDR2 is SQIVND (reference sequence). V was trimmed by 6 bases and J by 6 bases, leaving 24 bases between them. This CDR3 has 17 residues.

The CDR3, as DNA: TGTGCCAGCAGCTCAGGGGGGGGACAAACCGAGCAGTACTTC. Encoded protein: CASSSGGGQTEQYF. The chain joins TRBV7-9 to TRBJ2-7; TRBD1 or TRBD2 may be the D gene (7 bases each). The germline CDR1 and CDR2 sequences are SEHNR and FQNEAQ (reference sequence). CDR3 size: 14 residues. Trimming took off 4 bases at V and 6 bases at J, with 16 bases between the two ends.

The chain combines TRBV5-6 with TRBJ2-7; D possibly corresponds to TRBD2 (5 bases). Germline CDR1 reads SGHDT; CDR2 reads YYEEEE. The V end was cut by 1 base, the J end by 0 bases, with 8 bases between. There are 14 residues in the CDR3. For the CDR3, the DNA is TGTGCCAGCAGCTTGTCCGGGATCTCCTACGAGCAGTACTTC. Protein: CASSLSGISYEQYF.

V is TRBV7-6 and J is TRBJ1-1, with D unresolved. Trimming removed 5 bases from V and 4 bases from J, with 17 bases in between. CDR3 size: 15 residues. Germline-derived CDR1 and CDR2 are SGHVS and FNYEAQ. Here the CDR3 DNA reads TGTGCCAGCAGCCCCCTTGAGGGCCCTGGCACTGAAGCTTTCTTT. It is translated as CASSPLEGPGTEAFF.

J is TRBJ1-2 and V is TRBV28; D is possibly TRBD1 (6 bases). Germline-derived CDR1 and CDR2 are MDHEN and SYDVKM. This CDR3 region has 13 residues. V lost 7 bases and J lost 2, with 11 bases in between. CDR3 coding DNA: TGTGCCAGCATCGAAACAGGGAACTATGGCTACACCTTC. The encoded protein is CASIETGNYGYTF.

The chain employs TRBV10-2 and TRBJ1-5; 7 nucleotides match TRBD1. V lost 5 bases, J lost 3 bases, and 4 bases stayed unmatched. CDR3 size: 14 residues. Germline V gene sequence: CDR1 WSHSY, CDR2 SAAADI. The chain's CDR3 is CASSLTGLNQPQHF. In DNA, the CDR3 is TGCGCCAGCAGTCTGACAGGGCTCAATCAGCCCCAGCATTTT.

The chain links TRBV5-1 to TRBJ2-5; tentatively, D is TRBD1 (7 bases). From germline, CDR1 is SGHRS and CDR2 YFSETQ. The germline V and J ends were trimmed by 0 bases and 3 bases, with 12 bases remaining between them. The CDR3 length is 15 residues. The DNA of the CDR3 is TGCGCCAGCAGCTTGGGGCCCAGGGGGGAAGAGACCCAGTACTTC. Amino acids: CASSLGPRGEETQYF.

CDR3 coding DNA: TGTGCCAGCCGAATCAACCGGGACACGGCGAATGAGCAGTTCTTC. Encoded protein: CASRINRDTANEQFF. V gene TRBV6-6 combines with J gene TRBJ2-1; D possibly corresponds to TRBD1 (6 bases). This CDR3 contains 15 residues. V lost 8 bases, J lost 7 bases, and 21 bases lay in between. Germline loops: CDR1 MNHNY, CDR2 SVGAGI (reference sequence).

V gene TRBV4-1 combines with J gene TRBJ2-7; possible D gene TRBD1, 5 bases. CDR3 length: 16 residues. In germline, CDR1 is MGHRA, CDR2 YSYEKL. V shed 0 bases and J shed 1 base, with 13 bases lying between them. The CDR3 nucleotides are TGCGCCAGCAGCCAAGATGGGGCCGTGGGTTCCTACGAGCAGTACTTC. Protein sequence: CASSQDGAVGSYEQYF.

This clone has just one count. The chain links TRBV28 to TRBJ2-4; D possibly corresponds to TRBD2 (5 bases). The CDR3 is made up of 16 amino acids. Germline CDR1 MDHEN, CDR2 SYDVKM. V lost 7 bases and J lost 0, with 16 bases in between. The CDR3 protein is CASTPLSGLAKNIQYF. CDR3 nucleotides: TGTGCCAGCACCCCCTTGAGCGGACTAGCCAAAAACATTCAGTACTTC.

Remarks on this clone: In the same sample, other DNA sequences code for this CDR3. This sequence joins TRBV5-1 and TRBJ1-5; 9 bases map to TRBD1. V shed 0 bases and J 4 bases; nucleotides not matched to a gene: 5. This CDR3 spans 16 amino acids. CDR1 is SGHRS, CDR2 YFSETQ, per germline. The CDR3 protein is CASSLGPGQGNQPQHF. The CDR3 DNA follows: TGCGCCAGCAGCTTGGGCCCGGGACAGGGAAATCAGCCCCAGCATTTT.

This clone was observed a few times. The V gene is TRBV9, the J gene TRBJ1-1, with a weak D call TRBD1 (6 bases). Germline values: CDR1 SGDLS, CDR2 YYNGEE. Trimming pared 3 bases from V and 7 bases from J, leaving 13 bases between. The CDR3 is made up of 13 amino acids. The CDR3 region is CASSAIQGFEAFF. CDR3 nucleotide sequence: TGTGCCAGCAGCGCCATACAGGGATTTGAAGCTTTCTTT.

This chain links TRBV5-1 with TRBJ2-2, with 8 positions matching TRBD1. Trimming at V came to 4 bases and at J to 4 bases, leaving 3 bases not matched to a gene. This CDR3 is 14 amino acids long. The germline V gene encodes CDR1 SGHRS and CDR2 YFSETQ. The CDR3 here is CASSVTGVTGELFF. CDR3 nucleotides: TGCGCCAGCAGCGTGACAGGGGTCACCGGGGAGCTGTTTTTT.

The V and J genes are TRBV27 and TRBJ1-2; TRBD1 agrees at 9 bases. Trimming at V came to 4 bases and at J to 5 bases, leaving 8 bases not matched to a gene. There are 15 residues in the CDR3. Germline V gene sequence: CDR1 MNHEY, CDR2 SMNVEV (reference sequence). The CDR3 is CASSSFGTGKYGYTF. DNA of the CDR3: TGTGCCAGCAGTTCATTCGGGACAGGGAAGTATGGCTACACCTTC.

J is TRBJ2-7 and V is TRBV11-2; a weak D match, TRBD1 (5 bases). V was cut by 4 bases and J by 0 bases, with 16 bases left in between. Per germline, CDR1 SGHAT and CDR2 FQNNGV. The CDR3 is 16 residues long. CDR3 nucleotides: TGTGCCAGCAGCTACACAGGTCAGGGCCCCTCCTACGAGCAGTACTTC. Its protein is CASSYTGQGPSYEQYF.

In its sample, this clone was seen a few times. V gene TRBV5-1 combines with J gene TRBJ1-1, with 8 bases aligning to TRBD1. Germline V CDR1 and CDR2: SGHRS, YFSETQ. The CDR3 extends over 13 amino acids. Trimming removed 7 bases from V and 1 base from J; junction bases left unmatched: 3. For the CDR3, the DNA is TGCGCCAGCGGGGGACAGGAGAACACTGAAGCTTTCTTT. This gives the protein CASGGQENTEAFF. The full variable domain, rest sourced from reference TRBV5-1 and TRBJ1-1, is KAGVTQTPRYLIKTRGQQVTLSCSPISGHRSVSWYQQTPGQGLQFLFEYFSETQRNKGNFPGRFSGRQFSNSRSEMNVSTLELGDSALYLCASGGQENTEAFFGQGTRLTVV.

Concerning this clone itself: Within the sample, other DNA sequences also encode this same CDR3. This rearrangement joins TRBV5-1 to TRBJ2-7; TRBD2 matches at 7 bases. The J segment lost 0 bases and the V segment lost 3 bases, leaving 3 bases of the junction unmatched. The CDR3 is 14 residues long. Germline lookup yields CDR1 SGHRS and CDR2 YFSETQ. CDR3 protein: CASSSGGSSYEQYF. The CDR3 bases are TGCGCCAGCAGCTCCGGCGGGAGCTCCTACGAGCAGTACTTC.